Listed below are T cell receptor beta chains from one sample, sequenced in a study of T cell responses to AZD1222 COVID-19 vaccine. The assay was immunoSEQ multiplex PCR, and TCRdb's table has in-frame clones only and misses some. The sample carries around 120,000 clones, around 84% recorded once. Sequencing was performed on peripheral blood, taken on day 0 of AZD1222 vaccination. The receptors were sampled from an adult in good health. CDR3s include the opening cysteine and the closing phenylalanine or tryptophan. A D gene is named only where the DNA matches it firmly. Rows give clone size only sometimes, using once, few, many, or a class for an expanded clone.

J	V	D	size	DNA	CDR3
TRBJ1-5	TRBV5-4	-	-	TGTGCCAGCAGCCAGAACCGGGACCCAAATCAGCCCCAGCATTTT	CASSQNRDPNQPQHF
TRBJ1-2	TRBV7-9	-	-	TGTGCCAGCAGCTCAAAGGCGGGGATAACTAACTATGGCTACACCTTC	CASSSKAGITNYGYTF
TRBJ1-1	TRBV7-8	-	-	TGTGCCAGCAGCTTTAATCCTCCTGAAGCTTTCTTT	CASSFNPPEAFF
TRBJ2-2	TRBV7-7	-	-	TGTGCCAGCAGCTTACGGAGCCGGGACACCGGGGAGCTGTTTTTT	CASSLRSRDTGELFF
TRBJ1-1	TRBV6-4	-	-	TGTGCCAGCAGTGACACTCCGGGGCGCAGAGCTTTCTTT	CASSDTPGRRAFF
TRBJ2-5	TRBV25-1	-	-	TGTGCCAGCAGTATAGGACTCGGAGAGACCCAGTACTTC	CASSIGLGETQYF
TRBJ2-3	TRBV24-1	TRBD1	-	TGTGCCACCAATTCACGACAGGGGAGCACAGATACGCAGTATTTT	CATNSRQGSTDTQYF
TRBJ2-6	TRBV4-2	-	-	TGTGCCAGCAGCTCGGACCTCCCCGGCTCTGAGGCCAACGTCCTGACTTTC	CASSSDLPGSEANVLTF
TRBJ2-7	TRBV27	TRBD2	-	TGTGCCAGCAGTTTAGGGACTACCTACGAGCAGTACTTC	CASSLGTTYEQYF
TRBJ2-1	TRBV5-1	-	-	TGCGCCAGCAGCTTGGAGGGGAGGGGGAACTACAATGAGCAGTTCTTC	CASSLEGRGNYNEQFF
TRBJ1-5	TRBV19	-	-	TGTGCCAGTAGTAAGGTCGGGATCAATCAGCCCCAGCATTTT	CASSKVGINQPQHF
TRBJ2-1	TRBV10-3	-	-	TGTGCCATCAGTGGGACAGGGACTATTCATGAGCAGTTCTTC	CAISGTGTIHEQFF
TRBJ1-3	TRBV3-1/TRBV3-2	-	-	TGTGCCAGCAGCCAATTAGAATCCTCTGGAAACACCATATATTTT	CASSQLESSGNTIYF
TRBJ1-3	TRBV19	-	-	TGTGCCAGTAGTATAGGAGTACCGGGGACTGGAAACACCATATATTTT	CASSIGVPGTGNTIYF
TRBJ2-5	TRBV28	-	-	TGTGCCAGCAGTTTTGTGGACCGTCGGGAGACCCAGTACTTC	CASSFVDRRETQYF
TRBJ2-4	TRBV18	-	-	TGTGCCAGCTCACCAGGGCGGGGGCCCGACGTGGTAGCCAAAAACATTCAGTACTTC	CASSPGRGPDVVAKNIQYF
TRBJ2-1	TRBV30	-	-	TGTGCCTGGAGTGGGTTCGGGAGCTCCTACAATGAGCAGTTCTTC	CAWSGFGSSYNEQFF
TRBJ1-5	TRBV12-3/TRBV12-4	-	few	TGTGCCAGCAGTGACGGTTATCAGCCCCAGCATTTT	CASSDGYQPQHF
TRBJ2-1	TRBV14	TRBD2	-	TGTGCCAGCAGCTACAGCGGGGCCCACTACAATGAGCAGTTCTTC	CASSYSGAHYNEQFF
TRBJ2-5	TRBV4-1	TRBD2	-	TGCGCCAGCAGCCAAGATCCGCTAGCGGGACACCAAGAGACCCAGTACTTC	CASSQDPLAGHQETQYF
TRBJ2-1	TRBV5-1	-	-	TGCGCCAGCAGCCCCACGGGTGGAAGCTCCGAGCAGTTCTTC	CASSPTGGSSEQFF
TRBJ2-1	TRBV9	TRBD2	-	TGTGCCAGCGGAATAGCGGGAGGGTACAATGAGCAGTTCTTC	CASGIAGGYNEQFF
TRBJ2-4	TRBV7-8	TRBD1	-	TGTGCCAGCAGCTCCTTCTCCGGGACAGGGACAGCCAAAAACATTCAGTACTTC	CASSSFSGTGTAKNIQYF
TRBJ2-1	TRBV7-2	TRBD2	-	TGTGCCAGCAGGCAAACCGGGACTAGCGGGAGTGAGCAGTTCTTC	CASRQTGTSGSEQFF
TRBJ2-2	TRBV7-6	TRBD2	-	TGTGCCAGCAGCTCGACTAGCGGGGGGGTGACCGGGGAGCTGTTTTTT	CASSSTSGGVTGELFF
TRBJ2-1	TRBV3-1/TRBV3-2	TRBD2	-	TGTGCCAGCAGCCGATCGGGCGGGGGGGGCTCCTACAATGAGCAGTTCTTC	CASSRSGGGGSYNEQFF
TRBJ2-2	TRBV5-5	-	-	TGTGCCAGCAGCTTTTGGCTTGGGGCGCGGACCGGGGAGCTGTTTTTT	CASSFWLGARTGELFF
TRBJ1-5	TRBV6-4	TRBD1	-	TGTGCCAGCAGTGAAGACAGGGGCCAGCCCCAGCATTTT	CASSEDRGQPQHF
TRBJ1-5	TRBV28	-	-	TGTGCCAGCAGACCCGGGGGGCTGGATCAGCCCCAGCATTTT	CASRPGGLDQPQHF
TRBJ2-3	TRBV2	-	-	TGTGCCAGCACCTTCGGGCCACCTAGCACAGATACGCAGTATTTT	CASTFGPPSTDTQYF
TRBJ2-7	TRBV3-1/TRBV3-2	TRBD1	-	TGTGCCAGCAGCCATAGACAGGGGGCCACCTACGAGCAGTACTTC	CASSHRQGATYEQYF
TRBJ1-1	TRBV23-1	-	-	TGCGCCAGCAGTCACCTAACTGAAGCTTTCTTT	CASSHLTEAFF
TRBJ1-2	TRBV30	TRBD1	few	TGTGCCTGGAAGGGGACAGGGATGTTACGTGGCTACACCTTC	CAWKGTGMLRGYTF
TRBJ2-1	TRBV12-5	-	-	TGTGCTAGTGCCTTCCAAACGGGCGATGAGCAGTTCTTC	CASAFQTGDEQFF
TRBJ1-3	TRBV7-9	TRBD1	-	TGTGCCAGCAGCTTGTCGTCCGGGACAGGGGGGGACACCATATATTTT	CASSLSSGTGGDTIYF
TRBJ1-2	TRBV6-5	TRBD1	-	TGTGCCAGCACCCAGGGGACAGGGGCCCTCTATGGCTACACCTTC	CASTQGTGALYGYTF
TRBJ2-2	TRBV14	-	-	TGTGCCAGCAGCCAAGTAGGGGGAGCCTGGGAGCTGTTTTTT	CASSQVGGAWELFF
TRBJ2-1	TRBV6-5	TRBD1	once	TGTGCCAGCAGTTACTCGTGGCAGGGGGCCGATGAGCAGTTCTTC	CASSYSWQGADEQFF